Following are 19 T cell receptor beta chains from one sample sequenced in a study of OX40 agonist ivuxolimab in advanced cancers. The protocol was immunoSEQ multiplex PCR, while the TCRdb copy is restricted to in-frame clones and leaves out a portion. The sample carries approximately 66,000 clones, more than 70% recorded once. The sample was CD4+ or CD8+ T cells sorted from blood, taken in a trial of the OX40 agonist ivuxolimab. These receptors all stem from an adult with an advanced solid tumor such as melanoma, head and neck, liver or kidney cancer.

V usage is TRBV5-1 and J usage is TRBJ2-5, with 8 bases matching TRBD1. V shed 0 bases and J 2 bases; nucleotides not matched to a gene: 3. Germline CDR1 SGHRS, CDR2 YFSETQ. The CDR3 contains 15 residues. CDR3 nucleotide sequence: TGCGCCAGCAGCTTGGGGACAGGGACACAAGAGACCCAGTACTTC. It specifies CASSLGTGTQETQYF.

This chain joins TRBV7-9 and TRBJ1-6; 7 bases fit TRBD1. The V segment lost 8 bases and the J segment 9 bases; nucleotides outside the gene matches: 7. Germline V CDR1 and CDR2: SEHNR, FQNEAQ (reference sequence). This CDR3 region has 13 residues. In DNA, the CDR3 is TGTGCCAGCCGACCAGACAGGGCTTCACCCCTCCACTTT. As protein: CASRPDRASPLHF. Looking up the rest from reference TRBV7-9 and TRBJ1-6 gives the full variable domain: DTGVSQNPRHKITKRGQNVTFRCDPISEHNRLYWYRQTLGQGPEFLTYFQNEAQLEKSRLLSDRFSAERPKGSFSTLEIQRTEQGDSAMYLCASRPDRASPLHFGNGTRLTVT.

This clone was seen just once. The CDR3 is CATSRGKGYNEQFF. The CDR3 coding sequence is TGTGCCACCAGCAGAGGAAAAGGATACAATGAGCAGTTCTTC. The genes are TRBV15 and TRBJ2-1; D remains unclear. Deletions cut 1 base from V and 4 bases from J, with 8 bases between. Germline assignment: CDR1 LNHNV and CDR2 YYDKDF (reference sequence). This CDR3 is 14 amino acids long.

The J gene is TRBJ1-2, the V gene TRBV4-1; TRBD1 might be the D (6 bases). CDR3 length equals 15 residues. V was shortened by 0 bases and J by 7 bases, with 15 bases between the two germline ends. Germline CDR1 and CDR2: MGHRA and YSYEKL. The CDR3 sequence: CASSQDGQRGRGYTF. CDR3 DNA sequence: TGCGCCAGCAGCCAAGACGGACAGAGGGGTCGTGGCTACACCTTC.

The V call is TRBV18, the J call TRBJ2-5, with TRBD1 matching over 7 bases. Trimming removed 2 bases from V and 4 bases from J; junction bases left unmatched: 7. The CDR3 runs 15 residues. Germline V CDR1 and CDR2: KGHSH, LQKENI. CDR3 bases: TGTGCCAGCTCACCAAAATTTTCAGGGGGAGAGACCCAGTACTTC. It codes for CASSPKFSGGETQYF.

The CDR3 sequence is CASSLVGGNEQFF. CDR3 in DNA: TGTGCCAGCAGCTTGGTCGGAGGGAATGAGCAGTTCTTC. The genes are TRBV5-6 and TRBJ2-1, with D maybe TRBD2 (6 bases). Trimming pared 0 bases from V and 7 bases from J, leaving 8 bases between. The germline V gene has CDR1 SGHDT and CDR2 YYEEEE. The CDR3 sequence is 13 residues long. Variable domain in full (rest from reference TRBV5-6 and TRBJ2-1): DAGVTQSPTHLIKTRGQQVTLRCSPKSGHDTVSWYQQALGQGPQFIFQYYEEEERQRGNFPDRFSGHQFPNYSSELNVNALLLGDSALYLCASSLVGGNEQFFGPGTRLTVL.

The V gene is TRBV29-1, the J gene TRBJ1-1; D not certain. Germline V lookup: CDR1 SQVTM, CDR2 ANQGSEA. V lost 5 bases to trimming and J lost 4 bases, with 11 bases between them. The CDR3 runs to 12 residues. The CDR3 sequence: CSVQETGTEAFF. Here the CDR3 DNA reads TGCAGCGTTCAGGAAACGGGCACTGAAGCTTTCTTT.

This clone was found once. V is TRBV11-2 and J is TRBJ2-2; unclear D gene. Between the trimmed V and J ends, which lost 2 bases and 8 bases, there was a span of 9 bases. Germline CDR1 is SGHAT and CDR2 is FQNNGV. This CDR3 comprises 13 residues. In DNA form, the CDR3 reads TGTGCCAGCAGCTTAAGTGAAGGTGGGGAGCTGTTTTTT. Translating gives CASSLSEGGELFF.

This chain links TRBV7-3 with TRBJ1-1; D is possibly TRBD1 (6 bases). CDR1 and CDR2 (germline): SGHTA, FQGTGA. The V end lost 5 bases, the J end lost 4 bases, and 14 bases lay between the germline ends. This CDR3 contains 14 residues. Here the CDR3 DNA reads TGTGCCAGCAGCCTAGGGGGGGTTGGCACTGAAGCTTTCTTT. It encodes CASSLGGVGTEAFF.

The rearrangement links TRBV7-2 to TRBJ2-1, with 7 bases aligning to TRBD2. Germline V CDR1 and CDR2: SGHTA, FQGNSA. The CDR3 contains 16 residues. V trimming: 3 bases; J trimming: 8 bases; junction bases outside the gene matches: 13. The CDR3 DNA reads as TGTGCCAGCAGCTTTAGTATGGCGGGGGTTAGCTATGAGCAGTTCTTC. It yields the protein CASSFSMAGVSYEQFF. Complete variable domain (other parts from reference TRBV7-2 and TRBJ2-1): GAGVSQSPSNKVTEKGKDVELRCDPISGHTALYWYRQSLGQGLEFLIYFQGNSAPDKSGLPSDRFSAERTGGSVSTLTIQRTQQEDSAVYLCASSFSMAGVSYEQFFGPGTRLTVL.

The chain links TRBV15 to TRBJ1-6; a possible D gene is TRBD1 (6 bases). This CDR3 has 15 residues. Germline CDR1 is LNHNV and CDR2 is YYDKDF (reference sequence). V lost 2 bases and J 4 bases, leaving 9 bases between the germline ends. CDR3 bases: TGTGCCACCAGCAGAAGGACAGCGTATAATTCACCCCTCCACTTT. Translation: CATSRRTAYNSPLHF.

The V gene is TRBV30, the J gene TRBJ2-5; 7 positions agree with TRBD1. Trimming cost V 3 bases and J 1 base; bases outside gene matches: 5. The CDR3 is 14 amino acids. Looked up from germline, CDR1 is GTSNPN and CDR2 is SVGIG (reference sequence). The CDR3 protein is CAWSRGQVQETQYF. DNA of the CDR3: TGTGCCTGGAGCCGCGGACAGGTCCAAGAGACCCAGTACTTC.

This chain uses TRBV7-2 with TRBJ1-2, with D possibly TRBD1 on 6 matching bases. Trimming took off 0 bases at V and 13 bases at J, with 15 bases between the two ends. The CDR3 is 13 residues long. CDR1 is SGHTA, CDR2 FQGNSA, per germline. Here the CDR3 DNA reads TGTGCCAGCAGCTTAGCGACAGGCGCCCAGGGCACCTTC. This sequence encodes CASSLATGAQGTF.

J is TRBJ1-1 and V is TRBV19, with no clear D. V lost 8 bases and J 2 bases, leaving 21 bases between the germline ends. The CDR3 is made up of 16 amino acids. The V gene's germline CDR1 is LNHDA and CDR2 SQIVND (reference sequence). The DNA for the CDR3 is TGTGCCAGTTTGAAGTTCCCGGGAGCTGGAAACACTGAAGCTTTCTTT. Translated, it gives CASLKFPGAGNTEAFF.

This chain joins TRBV19 and TRBJ1-6, with D perhaps matching TRBD1 (5 bases). V lost 6 bases and J 5 bases, leaving 11 bases between the germline ends. CDR3 size: 14 residues. Germline V lookup: CDR1 LNHDA, CDR2 SQIVND (reference sequence). The CDR3 spells CASSPQGNNSPLHF. The CDR3 DNA sequence: TGTGCCAGTAGCCCCCAGGGAAATAATTCACCCCTCCACTTT.

V usage is TRBV18 and J usage is TRBJ2-2, with TRBD1 as a possible D gene (6 bases). This CDR3 region has 16 residues. V was trimmed by 1 base and J by 2 bases, leaving 11 bases between them. CDR1 is KGHSH and CDR2 is LQKENI in the germline V gene. CDR3 sequence reads: CASSPLAGDNTGELFF. CDR3 bases: TGTGCCAGCTCACCACTCGCAGGGGACAACACCGGGGAGCTGTTTTTT.

The chain couples TRBV7-9 to TRBJ2-5, with TRBD1 as a possible D gene (6 bases). Trimming took off 8 bases at V and 9 bases at J, with 16 bases between the two ends. The CDR3 runs 12 residues. The V gene's germline CDR1 is SEHNR and CDR2 FQNEAQ (reference sequence). The chain's CDR3 is CASGSSQGPQYF. DNA for the CDR3: TGTGCCAGCGGATCATCCCAGGGGCCCCAGTACTTC.

This chain uses TRBV6-1 with TRBJ1-1, with D tentatively TRBD1 (5 bases). Trimming took 3 bases from V and 7 from J, leaving 12 bases between them. This CDR3 contains 13 residues. Germline CDR1 and CDR2: MNHNS and SASEGT. This CDR3 is CASSDIRDGEAFF. CDR3 sequence (DNA): TGTGCCAGCAGTGACATAAGGGACGGTGAAGCTTTCTTT.

The chain is built from TRBV6-6 and TRBJ2-7, with no clear D. Germline V gene data show CDR1 as MNHNY and CDR2 as SVGAGI (reference sequence). V was shortened by 2 bases and J by 1 base, with 9 bases between the two germline ends. The CDR3 sequence is 14 residues long. The CDR3 is CASSYPDSSYEQYF. The DNA of the CDR3 is TGTGCCAGCAGTTACCCCGACTCTTCCTACGAGCAGTACTTC.